These T cell receptor beta chains were read from a single sample in a study of T cell responses to AZD1222 COVID-19 vaccine. Assay used: immunoSEQ multiplex PCR; TCRdb lists only in-frame clones, some missing. The sample yields about 100,000 clones, about 88% seen once. The specimen was peripheral blood, collected on day 0 of AZD1222 vaccination. These receptors all stem from an adult in good health. CDR3s include the opening cysteine and the closing phenylalanine or tryptophan. The D gene is left open where the match is weak. Rows give clone size only sometimes, using once, few, many, or a class for an expanded clone.

D	size	J	length	V	DNA	CDR3
.	.	TRBJ1-3	15	TRBV19	TGTGCCAGTAGTATGTTGGGAAACTCTGGAAACACCATATATTTT	CASSMLGNSGNTIYF
.	.	TRBJ2-1	13	TRBV6-2/TRBV6-3	TGTGCCAGCAGTTACCGTTCCTACAATGAGCAGTTCTTC	CASSYRSYNEQFF
.	few	TRBJ1-5	15	TRBV27	TGTGCCAGCAGTTTACTCGGACAGCAGAATCAGCCCCAGCATTTT	CASSLLGQQNQPQHF
.	.	TRBJ1-1	12	TRBV7-2	TGTGCCAGCAGCCGGACCGTTGCTGAAGCTTTCTTT	CASSRTVAEAFF
TRBD1	.	TRBJ2-3	17	TRBV24-1	TGTGCCACCAGTGATGGGACAGGGGGCTATGGGGGAGATACGCAGTATTTT	CATSDGTGGYGGDTQYF
TRBD1	.	TRBJ2-1	20	TRBV6-2/TRBV6-3	TGTGCCAGCAGTTCTGCGACAGGGGGCGGGTTGAGTTTTTGGGACAATGAGCAGTTCTTC	CASSSATGGGLSFWDNEQFF
TRBD2	.	TRBJ2-2	18	TRBV3-1/TRBV3-2	TGTGCCGGTCTTCGCCCTAAGAGACTAGCGGGAAGGGTCGGGGAGCTGTTTTTT	CAGLRPKRLAGRVGELFF
.	.	TRBJ2-1	17	TRBV14	TGTGCCAGCAGCCAAGCTGCCTCCACCCTCTCCTACAATGAGCAGTTCTTC	CASSQAASTLSYNEQFF
.	.	TRBJ2-1	16	TRBV9	TGTGCCAGCAGCGTATCGGCGGGGAGAGGCTACAATGAGCAGTTCTTC	CASSVSAGRGYNEQFF
TRBD1	.	TRBJ1-2	14	TRBV6-5	TGTGCCAGCCACACTACTACAGGGGCTCGAGGCTACACCTTC	CASHTTTGARGYTF
.	.	TRBJ1-1	15	TRBV15	TGTGCCACCAAATACAGCGCGTTCGCGAACACTGAAGCTTTCTTT	CATKYSAFANTEAFF
.	.	TRBJ1-6	17	TRBV9	TGTGCCAGCAGCGTAGCGCAGACGCCGAGGTACAATTCACCCCTCCACTTT	CASSVAQTPRYNSPLHF
.	.	TRBJ1-6	13	TRBV10-3	TGTGCCAATGGACAGACCCTTAATTCACCCCTCCACTTT	CANGQTLNSPLHF
TRBD2	.	TRBJ2-2	18	TRBV12-5	TGTGCTAGTGGTTTGGTGCTAGCGGGAGGATTGGGACCCGGGGAGCTGTTTTTT	CASGLVLAGGLGPGELFF
.	.	TRBJ2-7	16	TRBV6-5	TGTGCCAGCAGTTCGCCCCGGGACACCGGCTCCTACGAGCAGTACTTC	CASSSPRDTGSYEQYF
.	few	TRBJ1-5	16	TRBV19	TGTGCCAGTAGTATCCCCTGGCAGGGAAGGAATCAGCCCCAGCATTTT	CASSIPWQGRNQPQHF
.	.	TRBJ1-1	14	TRBV11-3	TGTGCCAGCAGCCTCCCGGGACCGCGGAGGGAAGCTTTCTTT	CASSLPGPRREAFF
.	.	TRBJ1-4	14	TRBV27	TGTGCCAGCAGTCCATACAGACCAGGAGAAAAACTGTTTTTT	CASSPYRPGEKLFF
TRBD1	.	TRBJ1-2	14	TRBV19	TGTGCCAGTAGTACGACGGACAGGAGCTATGGCTACACCTTC	CASSTTDRSYGYTF
.	.	TRBJ2-7	15	TRBV25-1	TGTGCCAGCAGTGATAGTCTCAGCCCTTCCTACGAGCAGTACTTC	CASSDSLSPSYEQYF